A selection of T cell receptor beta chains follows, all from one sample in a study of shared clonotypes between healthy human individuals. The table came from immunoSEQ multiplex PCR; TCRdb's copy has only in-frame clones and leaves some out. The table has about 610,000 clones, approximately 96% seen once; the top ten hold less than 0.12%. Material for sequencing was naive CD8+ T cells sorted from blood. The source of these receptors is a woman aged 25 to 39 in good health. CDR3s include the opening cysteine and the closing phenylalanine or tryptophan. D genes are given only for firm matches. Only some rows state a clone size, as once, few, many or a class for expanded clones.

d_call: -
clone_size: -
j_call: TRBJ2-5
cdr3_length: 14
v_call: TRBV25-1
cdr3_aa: CASSEGRGVETQYF
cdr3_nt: TGTGCCAGCAGTGAAGGTAGAGGAGTAGAGACCCAGTACTTC

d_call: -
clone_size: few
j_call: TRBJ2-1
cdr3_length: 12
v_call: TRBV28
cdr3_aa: CASSFNYNEQFF
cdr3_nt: TGTGCCAGCAGTTTCAACTACAATGAGCAGTTCTTC

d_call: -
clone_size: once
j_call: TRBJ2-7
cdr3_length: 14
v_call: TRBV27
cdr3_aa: CASSPRSGDYEQYF
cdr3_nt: TGTGCCAGCAGTCCCCGGTCAGGCGACTACGAGCAGTACTTC

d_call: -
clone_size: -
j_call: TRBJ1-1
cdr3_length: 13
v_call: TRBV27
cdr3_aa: CASSSRGGGTAFF
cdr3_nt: TGTGCCAGCAGTTCTCGGGGGGGCGGAACGGCTTTCTTT

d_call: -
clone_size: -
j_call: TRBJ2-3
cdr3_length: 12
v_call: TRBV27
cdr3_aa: CASSTRTDTQYF
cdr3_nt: TGTGCCAGCAGTACCCGCACAGATACGCAGTATTTT

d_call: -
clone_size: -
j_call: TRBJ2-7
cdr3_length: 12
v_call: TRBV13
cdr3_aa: CASSLGHWEQYF
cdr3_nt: TGTGCCAGCAGCTTAGGCCATTGGGAGCAGTACTTC

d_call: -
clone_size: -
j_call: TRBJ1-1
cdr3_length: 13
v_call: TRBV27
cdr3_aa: CASSLGGPTEAFF
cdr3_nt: TGTGCCAGCAGTTTGGGGGGTCCCACTGAAGCTTTCTTT

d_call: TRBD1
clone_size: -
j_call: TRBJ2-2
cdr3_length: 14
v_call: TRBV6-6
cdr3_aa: CASWGQGNTGELFF
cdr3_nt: TGTGCCAGCTGGGGACAGGGTAACACCGGGGAGCTGTTTTTT

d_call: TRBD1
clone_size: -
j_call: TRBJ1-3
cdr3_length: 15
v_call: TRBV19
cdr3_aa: CASRDRQGSGNTIYF
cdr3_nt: TGTGCCAGTAGAGACAGACAGGGATCTGGAAACACCATATATTTT

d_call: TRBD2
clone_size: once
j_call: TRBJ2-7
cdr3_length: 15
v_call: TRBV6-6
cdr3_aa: CASSKGLAGNYEQYF
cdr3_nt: TGTGCCAGCAGCAAGGGACTAGCGGGAAACTACGAGCAGTACTTC

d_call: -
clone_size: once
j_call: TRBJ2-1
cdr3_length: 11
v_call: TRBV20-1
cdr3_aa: CSAIPRSEQFF
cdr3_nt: TGCAGTGCTATACCAAGGAGTGAGCAGTTCTTC

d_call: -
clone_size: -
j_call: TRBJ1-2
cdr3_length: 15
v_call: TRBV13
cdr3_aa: CASSLGRKAPGGYTF
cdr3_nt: TGTGCCAGCAGCTTAGGCCGTAAAGCACCAGGAGGCTACACCTTC

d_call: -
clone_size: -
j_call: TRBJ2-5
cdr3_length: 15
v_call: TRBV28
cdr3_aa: CASRSIADLQETQYF
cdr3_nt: TGTGCCAGCAGGAGTATAGCGGACCTACAAGAGACCCAGTACTTC

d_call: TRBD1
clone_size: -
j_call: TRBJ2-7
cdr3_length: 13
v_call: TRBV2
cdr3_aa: CASSEGQGNEQYF
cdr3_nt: TGTGCCAGCAGTGAGGGACAGGGAAACGAGCAGTACTTC